The 30 T cell receptor beta chains below were found in one sample sequenced in a study of blood T cell repertoires in COVID-19. Assay: immunoSEQ multiplex PCR; the TCRdb copy retains only in-frame clones and omits some. The sample records approximately 270,000 clones, roughly 86% being singletons. The sequencing input was PBMCs or T cells enriched from blood (not recorded which). These receptors all stem from a woman aged 55-69 years who had recovered from COVID-19.

V is TRBV5-1 and J is TRBJ1-5; D unclear. Trimming removed 0 bases at V and 6 bases at J, with 10 bases between. The CDR3 spans 14 residues. Germline V gene sequence: CDR1 SGHRS, CDR2 YFSETQ. The CDR3 region has the DNA TGCGCCAGCAGCTTGGGGGGAGAGGGTCAGCCCCAGCATTTT. Amino acids: CASSLGGEGQPQHF.

The V and J genes are TRBV11-2 and TRBJ2-5; 8 bases are shared with TRBD2. Losses at the gene ends were 3 bases for V and 5 bases for J; bases not matched to a gene: 8. The CDR3 consists of 15 residues. CDR1 is SGHAT, CDR2 FQNNGV, per germline. The CDR3 loop reads CASSFGGGFRETQYF. The CDR3 DNA is TGTGCCAGCAGCTTCGGCGGGGGGTTCCGGGAGACCCAGTACTTC. The variable domain in full, completed from reference TRBV11-2 and TRBJ2-5, reads EAGVAQSPRYKIIEKRQSVAFWCNPISGHATLYWYQQILGQGPKLLIQFQNNGVVDDSQLPKDRFSAERLKGVDSTLKIQPAKLEDSAVYLCASSFGGGFRETQYFGPGTRLLVL.

The rearrangement links TRBV27 to TRBJ2-5, with TRBD2 matching 8 bases. J lost 1 base, V lost 6 bases, and 10 bases had no gene match. The germline V gene has CDR1 MNHEY and CDR2 SMNVEV (reference sequence). The CDR3 spans 16 residues. CDR3 bases: TGTGCCAGCAGCCAGAACGGGGGGGGGCTCCAAGAGACCCAGTACTTC. Protein: CASSQNGGGLQETQYF.

The rearrangement joins TRBV24-1 to TRBJ1-1, with no clear D. The CDR3 is made up of 13 amino acids. Germline V CDR1 and CDR2: KGHDR, SFDVKD. The germline V and J ends were trimmed by 3 bases and 1 base, with 5 bases remaining between them. In nucleotides, the CDR3 is TGTGCCACCAGTGATCTGTCGAACACTGAAGCTTTCTTT. It codes for CATSDLSNTEAFF.

This chain connects TRBV28 to TRBJ2-1, with 7 bases fitting TRBD2. This CDR3 is 15 amino acids long. Germline CDR1 reads MDHEN; CDR2 reads SYDVKM. V lost 6 bases, J lost 0 bases, and 5 bases stayed unmatched. This CDR3 reads CASRSPSGSYNEQFF. As DNA, the CDR3 is TGTGCCAGCAGATCCCCTAGCGGCTCCTACAATGAGCAGTTCTTC.

The chain has TRBV7-8 and TRBJ2-7; the D gene is possibly TRBD1 (5 bases). Germline-derived CDR1 and CDR2 are SGHVS and FQNEAQ. Trimming took off 5 bases at V and 3 bases at J, with 11 bases between the two ends. The CDR3 runs 13 residues. CDR3 sequence (DNA): TGTGCCAGCAGCCCGGACAAGAACTACGAGCAGTACTTC. Its translation is CASSPDKNYEQYF. Filled out from reference TRBV7-8 and TRBJ2-7, the complete variable domain reads GAGVSQSPRYKVAKRGQDVALRCDPISGHVSLFWYQQALGQGPEFLTYFQNEAQLDKSGLPSDRFFAERPEGSVSTLKIQRTQQEDSAVYLCASSPDKNYEQYFGPGTRLTVT.

The rearrangement uses TRBV19 and TRBJ1-5; tentative D call: TRBD1 (5 bases). Deletions cut 4 bases from V and 4 bases from J, with 14 bases between. The CDR3 covers 15 residues. Per germline, CDR1 LNHDA and CDR2 SQIVND (reference sequence). In DNA, the CDR3 is TGTGCCAGTAGTAGGGTATTTGGGGGGAATCAGCCCCAGCATTTT. Protein product: CASSRVFGGNQPQHF. Full variable domain (outside the CDR3, taken from reference TRBV19 and TRBJ1-5): DGGITQSPKYLFRKEGQNVTLSCEQNLNHDAMYWYRQDPGQGLRLIYYSQIVNDFQKGDIAEGYSVSREKKESFPLTVTSAQKNPTAFYLCASSRVFGGNQPQHFGDGTRLSIL.

The V and J genes are TRBV28 and TRBJ1-5; TRBD1 aligns across 8 bases. The V segment lost 7 bases and the J segment 6 bases; nucleotides outside the gene matches: 11. The CDR3 length is 15 residues. Germline loops: CDR1 MDHEN, CDR2 SYDVKM. Here the CDR3 reads CASTVVTGAPQPQHF. In nucleotides, the CDR3 is TGTGCCAGCACTGTTGTGACAGGGGCTCCTCAGCCCCAGCATTTT.

The chain employs TRBV29-1 and TRBJ2-2, with 8 nucleotides matching TRBD1. V gave up 7 bases and J gave up 4 bases; unmatched junction bases: 8. Germline CDR1 SQVTM, CDR2 ANQGSEA. The CDR3 contains 14 residues. CDR3 region: CSAGQGLGTGELFF. The CDR3 DNA reads TGCAGCGCCGGACAGGGATTGGGCACCGGGGAGCTGTTTTTT.

The rearrangement joins TRBV28 to TRBJ2-2; 9 positions match TRBD1. Germline CDR1 and CDR2: MDHEN and SYDVKM. The V and J ends lost 7 bases and 4 bases, in that order; junction bases with no gene match: 10. The CDR3 runs to 16 residues. The CDR3 sequence is CASIRAGTGFTGELFF. The CDR3 DNA reads as TGTGCCAGCATCCGGGCCGGGACAGGGTTCACCGGGGAGCTGTTTTTT. Looking up the rest from reference TRBV28 and TRBJ2-2 gives the full variable domain: DVKVTQSSRYLVKRTGEKVFLECVQDMDHENMFWYRQDPGLGLRLIYFSYDVKMKEKGDIPEGYSVSREKKERFSLILESASTNQTSMYLCASIRAGTGFTGELFFGEGSRLTVL.

The chain combines TRBV28 with TRBJ1-2; D may be TRBD1 (5 bases). This CDR3 has 12 amino acids. The germline CDR1 and CDR2 sequences are MDHEN and SYDVKM. Trimming shortened V by 7 bases and J by 8 bases, and 14 bases separated the two germline ends. CDR3 amino acids: CASTRGVGGYTF. In DNA, the CDR3 is TGTGCCAGCACCCGGGGGGTCGGGGGCTACACCTTC.

The chain is built from TRBV5-1 and TRBJ2-7; D is possibly TRBD1 (5 bases). The CDR3 loop spans 15 amino acids. Germline values: CDR1 SGHRS, CDR2 YFSETQ. Trimming pared 0 bases from V and 7 bases from J, leaving 17 bases between. Written as DNA, the CDR3 is TGCGCCAGCAGCTTGGAGGGGCTGGGCTTGGGAGAGCAGTACTTC. Translation: CASSLEGLGLGEQYF.

This chain connects TRBV18 to TRBJ1-1; TRBD1 aligns across 7 bases. This CDR3 has 15 residues. The germline V gene has CDR1 KGHSH and CDR2 LQKENI. V shed 0 bases, J shed 1 base, and the junction held 2 bases outside the gene matches. The CDR3 nucleotides read TGTGCCAGCTCACCACCGGGACAGCAGAACACTGAAGCTTTCTTT. This encodes CASSPPGQQNTEAFF.

The J gene is TRBJ2-7, the V gene TRBV9; no clear D gene. In germline, CDR1 is SGDLS, CDR2 YYNGEE. V dropped 5 bases and J dropped 2 bases, with 14 bases sitting between them. This CDR3 spans 14 amino acids. The CDR3 reads CASSLEARTYEQYF. The CDR3 DNA is TGTGCCAGCAGTCTCGAAGCGCGAACCTACGAGCAGTACTTC.

The genes are TRBV3-1 (or the pseudogene TRBV3-2) and TRBJ1-3; D is unresolved. Germline V gene lookup returns CDR1 LGHDT and CDR2 YNNKEL (reference sequence). The CDR3 extends over 13 amino acids. V shed 3 bases and J shed 4 bases, with 7 bases lying between them. CDR3 residues: CASSQNSGNTIYF. DNA for the CDR3: TGTGCCAGCAGCCAGAACTCCGGAAACACCATATATTTT.

The chain is built from TRBV29-1 and TRBJ2-1; D unresolved. Trimming removed 3 bases from V and 4 bases from J, with 7 bases in between. This CDR3 is 12 amino acids long. Per the germline V gene, CDR1 is SQVTM and CDR2 is ANQGSEA. The CDR3 DNA is TGCAGCGTTGACGACGGGTACAATGAGCAGTTCTTC. As protein: CSVDDGYNEQFF.

This sequence joins TRBV10-3 and TRBJ2-7, with TRBD1 matching over 7 bases. Germline V lookup: CDR1 ENHRY, CDR2 SYGVKD. The trim removed 5 bases at V and 1 base at J, leaving 8 bases unmatched. The CDR3 runs to 15 residues. The CDR3 is CAISQGQTTSYEQYF. In DNA, the CDR3 is TGTGCCATCAGTCAGGGACAGACAACTTCCTACGAGCAGTACTTC.

This rearrangement joins TRBV2 to TRBJ2-2; D is uncertain. V lost 7 bases and J 0 bases, leaving 12 bases between the germline ends. Germline V lookup: CDR1 SNHLY, CDR2 FYNNEI. The CDR3 is 15 amino acids. In DNA form, the CDR3 reads TGTGCCAGCACCAGACTTGTAACGAACACCGGGGAGCTGTTTTTT. It translates to CASTRLVTNTGELFF.

The sample holds one count of this clone. CDR3 amino acids: CASSFPSVHNEQFF. The DNA for the CDR3 is TGTGCCAGCAGTTTCCCTAGCGTCCACAATGAGCAGTTCTTC. This chain joins TRBV28 and TRBJ2-1, with a weak D call TRBD2 (6 bases). This CDR3 comprises 14 residues. V was clipped by 3 bases and J by 5 bases, with 11 bases between them. Germline V CDR1 and CDR2: MDHEN, SYDVKM.

The gene calls are TRBV28 and TRBJ2-1; 12 bases fit TRBD2. The CDR3 runs to 16 residues. V gave up 2 bases and J gave up 7 bases; unmatched junction bases: 6. Germline-derived CDR1 and CDR2 are MDHEN and SYDVKM. The CDR3: CASSLLAGGRGNEQFF. The CDR3 nucleotides read TGTGCCAGCAGTTTACTAGCGGGAGGGCGTGGGAATGAGCAGTTCTTC.

This clone was counted once. V usage is TRBV28 and J usage is TRBJ2-1; weak D call: TRBD2 (5 bases). CDR3 size: 16 residues. In germline, CDR1 is MDHEN, CDR2 SYDVKM. Trimming cost V 4 bases and J 4 bases, with 17 bases left between them. CDR3 DNA sequence: TGTGCCAGCAGTTCCTCCGGGGAGCGGCCATACAATGAGCAGTTCTTC. Amino acid sequence: CASSSSGERPYNEQFF.

This clone appeared a single time. The chain links TRBV11-2 to TRBJ1-6; D is unclear. This CDR3 spans 16 amino acids. Trimming removed 4 bases at V and 2 bases at J, with 12 bases between. Germline loops: CDR1 SGHAT, CDR2 FQNNGV. The chain's CDR3 is CASSSVAGPYNSPLHF. In nucleotides, the CDR3 is TGTGCCAGCAGCTCCGTGGCAGGCCCCTATAATTCACCCCTCCACTTT.

The chain uses TRBV7-8 and TRBJ2-1, with TRBD2 matching 8 bases. Germline lookup yields CDR1 SGHVS and CDR2 FQNEAQ. The trim removed 2 bases at V and 0 bases at J, leaving 9 bases unmatched. CDR3 length: 18 amino acids. CDR3 sequence (DNA): TGTGCCAGCAGCTTACTGGCGGGAGGACTCTCCTCCTACAATGAGCAGTTCTTC. This gives the protein CASSLLAGGLSSYNEQFF.

This clone was recorded a few times. V usage is TRBV2 and J usage is TRBJ1-4, with D possibly TRBD1 on 6 matching bases. In germline, CDR1 is SNHLY, CDR2 FYNNEI. CDR3 size: 15 residues. The V end lost 2 bases, the J end lost 5 bases, and 12 bases lay between the germline ends. The CDR3 coding sequence is TGTGCCAGCAGTGAACCAAGGGGGGGAAATGAAAAACTGTTTTTT. It translates to CASSEPRGGNEKLFF. The complete variable domain, with remaining parts taken from reference TRBV2 and TRBJ1-4, reads EPEVTQTPSHQVTQMGQEVILRCVPISNHLYFYWYRQILGQKVEFLVSFYNNEISEKSEIFDDQFSVERPDGSNFTLKIRSTKLEDSAMYFCASSEPRGGNEKLFFGSGTQLSVL.

This chain connects TRBV5-8 to TRBJ2-1; weak D call: TRBD2 (5 bases). Trimming removed 6 bases from V and 9 bases from J, with 16 bases in between. Germline V CDR1 and CDR2: SGHTS, YDEGEE. The CDR3 length is 13 residues. The CDR3: CASIGLAWGEQFF. CDR3 DNA sequence: TGTGCCAGCATAGGCTTAGCGTGGGGTGAGCAGTTCTTC.

In the case of this clone: The identical CDR3 is also encoded by other nucleotide sequences in the sample. The DNA for the CDR3 is TGTGCCAGCAGCCAAGATCGGGGGACCTACAATGAGCAGTTCTTC. Its translation is CASSQDRGTYNEQFF. This rearrangement joins TRBV3-1 (or the pseudogene TRBV3-2) to TRBJ2-1, with D possibly being TRBD2 (6 bases). The V end lost 0 bases, the J end lost 2 bases, and 8 bases lay between the germline ends. CDR1 is LGHDT, CDR2 YNNKEL, per germline (reference sequence). This CDR3 comprises 15 residues.

V is TRBV12-3 or TRBV12-4 and J is TRBJ1-4, with D tentatively TRBD1 (6 bases). The V and J ends lost 6 bases and 5 bases respectively, with 10 bases between them. There are 13 residues in the CDR3. CDR3 loop: CASRGQRNEKLFF. The DNA for the CDR3 is TGTGCCAGCAGAGGACAGCGCAATGAAAAACTGTTTTTT.

The rearrangement links TRBV29-1 to TRBJ1-2, with 8 bases lining up with TRBD1. The germline gives CDR1 SQVTM, CDR2 ANQGSEA. The CDR3 loop spans 13 amino acids. Trimming cost V 4 bases and J 4 bases; bases outside gene matches: 5. CDR3 in amino acids: CSVVGQGVYGYTF. The CDR3 DNA reads as TGCAGCGTTGTCGGACAGGGCGTCTATGGCTACACCTTC.

This clone has a handful of counts. The chain links TRBV30 to TRBJ1-1; 8 bases match TRBD1. This CDR3 spans 14 amino acids. Germline V gives CDR1 GTSNPN, CDR2 SVGIG (reference sequence). V gave up 5 bases and J gave up 1 base; unmatched junction bases: 6. The CDR3 DNA reads as TGTGCCTGGTCCCTCGGGACAGGGAACACTGAAGCTTTCTTT. Translating gives CAWSLGTGNTEAFF.

CDR3 nucleotides: TGTGCCAGCAGGCCCTTGCAGGGGGGTTTTGAAAAACTGTTTTTT. Translating it yields CASRPLQGGFEKLFF. This chain connects TRBV2 to TRBJ1-4, with TRBD1 matching over 7 bases. V was pared by 6 bases and J by 7 bases, with 11 bases of the junction left unmatched. Germline V gene data show CDR1 as SNHLY and CDR2 as FYNNEI. There are 15 residues in the CDR3.